This T cell receptor beta chain emerged from a study of beta chain features in type 1 diabetes. The sequenced template was cDNA made from the entire isolated RNA. Only in-frame clones appear in the TCRdb table, and some are missing; sequencing was by immunoSEQ multiplex PCR. The repertoire holds around 50,000 clones, with approximately 44% as singletons. Findings of the study overall: Shortening of TCRB CDR3s, moderate but significant, appeared in all four CD4+ subsets of Type 1 diabetes patients.

The CDR3 extends over 18 amino acids. Germline trimming cut 3 bases from V and 0 bases from J; bases unmatched to any gene: 10. The germline V gene encodes CDR1 SGHRS and CDR2 YFSETQ. This clone was picked up a small number of times. The antigen is not known. The TCR was taken from a man under 40 with type 1 diabetes. V and J are TRBV5-1 and TRBJ2-1; 9 bases align to TRBD2. Sample: stem cell memory CD4+ T cells from blood. This CDR3 reads CASSSPLTSGDSYNEQFF. CDR3 DNA: TGCGCCAGCAGCTCTCCACTGACTAGCGGAGACTCCTACAATGAGCAGTTCTTC.